A single TCR beta chain is shown here with its context. These data originate in a study of blood T cells in healthy people across ages. About 9.9 milliliters of peripheral blood were drawn from each donor. A second PCR, run for about 7 to 11 cycles, used a sample-barcoded 5' primer plus a J-beta primer mix. The template-switch adaptor was a 5' adaptor with 12 random nucleotides. It tagged each cDNA molecule. The study obtained at least 2.5 million CDR3-containing paired-end reads from every sample. From the 5' RACE reads, TCRdb called clonotypes with MiXCR, one entry per CDR3 protein. The sample records about 1.6 million distinct CDR3 sequences, about 35% being singletons. This TCR derives from a woman between 25 and 40 years old in good health. Sequencing was done on a sample of blood.

This chain's CDR3 is CASSQDPVGGYTF. CDR3 sequence (DNA): TGTGCCAGCAGCCAAGATCCAGTGGGTGGCTACACCTTC. The rearrangement links TRBV3-1 to TRBJ1-2; D gene ambiguous. V was cut by 0 bases and J by 7 bases, with 9 bases left in between. Germline CDR1 LGHDT, CDR2 YNNKEL (reference sequence). This CDR3 is built from 13 residues.